The 28 T cell receptor beta chains below were found in one sample sequenced in a study of blood T cells in healthy people across ages. With a J-beta primer mix and a sample-barcoded 5' primer, a second PCR ran 7 to 11 cycles. Via MiXCR, TCRdb re-called the 5' RACE reads, giving one row per CDR3 protein. This sample has around 1,000,000 distinct CDR3 sequences; roughly a quarter occur once, and the top ten carry less than 0.85%. This same sample was also taken into another study, of T cells of mothers and their children.

What was sequenced was blood. The receptors stem from a girl aged 2-9 years in good health.

The rearrangement joins TRBV12-3 or TRBV12-4 to TRBJ2-7; possibly TRBD1 for D (5 bases). The CDR3 is made up of 14 amino acids. Trimming took off 2 bases at V and 1 base at J, with 9 bases between the two ends. CDR3 protein: CASSLSQGSYEQYF. CDR3 bases: TGTGCCAGCAGTTTATCCCAGGGTTCCTACGAGCAGTACTTC.

In its sample, this clonotype was seen a few times. CDR3 sequence (DNA): TGTGCCAGCAGCCACGGATGGACCTTGAATGAAAAACTGTTTTTT. It specifies CASSHGWTLNEKLFF. The V and J genes are TRBV11-1 and TRBJ1-4; no reliable D call. Germline V gives CDR1 SGHAT, CDR2 FQDESV (reference sequence). Trimming left V 5 bases short and J 5 bases short, with 15 bases between. This CDR3 is built from 15 residues. The full variable domain, rest sourced from reference TRBV11-1 and TRBJ1-4, is EAEVAQSPRYKITEKSQAVAFWCDPISGHATLYWYRQILGQGPELLVQFQDESVVDDSQLPKDRFSAERLKGVDSTLKIQPAELGDSAMYLCASSHGWTLNEKLFFGSGTQLSVL.

V usage is TRBV5-1 and J usage is TRBJ2-7; maybe TRBD1 (5 bases). The CDR3 contains 16 residues. Per germline, CDR1 SGHRS and CDR2 YFSETQ. V lost 0 bases and J lost 1, with 14 bases in between. CDR3 coding DNA: TGCGCCAGCAGCTTGGCAGACAGCGATAATTCCTACGAGCAGTACTTC. Protein product: CASSLADSDNSYEQYF.

Comments on this clonotype: The junction shows a germline mismatch at one end, possibly a read error. The chain recombines TRBV20-1 with TRBJ2-7, with 7 bases aligning to TRBD1. Germline CDR1 DFQATT, CDR2 SNEGSKA (reference sequence). This CDR3 region has 13 residues. The DNA of the CDR3 is TGCAGTACTAGATCTAGGGGGCCGATCGAGCAGTACTTC. It yields the protein CSTRSRGPIEQYF.

The chain is built from TRBV18 and TRBJ1-1; 7 bases line up with TRBD1. The V segment lost 1 base and the J segment 2 bases; nucleotides outside the gene matches: 4. Germline CDR1 reads KGHSH; CDR2 reads LQKENI. The CDR3 length is 15 residues. The CDR3 reads CASSPRRDSNTEAFF. CDR3 in DNA: TGTGCCAGCTCACCACGTAGGGACAGCAACACTGAAGCTTTCTTT.

For this clonotype: Likely a read error: the CDR3 ends without its conserved phenylalanine or tryptophan. The V call is TRBV10-1, the J call TRBJ2-7; D gene ambiguous. V lost 8 bases and J lost 6, with 11 bases in between. The CDR3 covers 11 residues. Germline V gene lookup returns CDR1 WNHNN and CDR2 SYGVQD (reference sequence). The DNA of the CDR3 is TGCGCCAGCGAGTCGACATGCGAGCAGTACCTC. Translated: CASESTCEQYL.

The chain recombines TRBV3-1 with TRBJ2-7, with D perhaps matching TRBD1 (6 bases). The CDR3 loop spans 15 amino acids. Germline values: CDR1 LGHDT, CDR2 YNNKEL (reference sequence). Trimming removed 3 bases from V and 1 base from J, with 13 bases in between. DNA for the CDR3: TGTGCCAGCAGCCACCCCACAGGGAATTCCTACGAGCAGTACTTC. The encoded protein is CASSHPTGNSYEQYF.

The J gene is TRBJ2-5, the V gene TRBV15; D might be TRBD1 (6 bases). Germline V gene lookup returns CDR1 LNHNV and CDR2 YYDKDF (reference sequence). The CDR3 spans 12 residues. The CDR3 sequence: CVTRGLGETQYF. The CDR3 DNA sequence: TGTGTCACTAGGGGGTTGGGAGAGACCCAGTACTTC.

The chain recombines TRBV12-3 or TRBV12-4 with TRBJ1-5; 7 bases are a match to TRBD1. The CDR3 has 16 residues. Losses at the gene ends were 6 bases for V and 3 bases for J; bases not matched to a gene: 11. The CDR3 sequence is CASSSETGTDNQPQHF. For the CDR3, the DNA is TGTGCCAGCAGCTCCGAAACCGGGACAGACAATCAGCCCCAGCATTTT.

This sequence joins TRBV3-1 and TRBJ2-5, with D unresolved. This CDR3 region has 14 residues. Germline assignment: CDR1 LGHDT and CDR2 YNNKEL (reference sequence). V dropped 0 bases and J dropped 5 bases, with 10 bases sitting between them. The CDR3 nucleotides read TGTGCCAGCAGCCAAGACGCAGCAAGGGAGACCCAGTACTTC. Amino acid sequence: CASSQDAARETQYF.

A few counts support this clonotype. The chain couples TRBV6-5 to TRBJ2-2; 9 bases match TRBD2. V trimming: 0 bases; J trimming: 4 bases; junction bases outside the gene matches: 6. Germline values: CDR1 MNHEY, CDR2 SVGAGI. This CDR3 is 17 amino acids long. Written as DNA, the CDR3 is TGTGCCAGCAGTTACTCGACGGGGCGGGGGGGCACCGGGGAGCTGTTTTTT. As protein: CASSYSTGRGGTGELFF.

The CDR3 region is CASSWKDAETQYF. The DNA for the CDR3 is TGTGCCAGCAGCTGGAAGGATGCCGAGACCCAGTACTTC. The chain has TRBV7-2 and TRBJ2-5; no clear D gene. CDR1 and CDR2 (germline): SGHTA, FQGNSA. CDR3 size: 13 residues. Between the trimmed V and J ends, which lost 4 bases and 5 bases, there was a span of 11 bases.

The chain uses TRBV2 and TRBJ2-5; TRBD1 might be the D (5 bases). CDR1 is SNHLY, CDR2 FYNNEI, per germline. Trimming cost V 4 bases and J 5 bases, with 14 bases left between them. This CDR3 contains 14 residues. CDR3 protein: CASSVRAAGETQYF. CDR3 nucleotides: TGTGCCAGCAGTGTCAGGGCGGCTGGTGAGACCCAGTACTTC. Full variable domain (rest looked up from reference TRBV2 and TRBJ2-5): EPEVTQTPSHQVTQMGQEVILRCVPISNHLYFYWYRQILGQKVEFLVSFYNNEISEKSEIFDDQFSVERPDGSNFTLKIRSTKLEDSAMYFCASSVRAAGETQYFGPGTRLLVL.

The rearrangement uses TRBV7-3 and TRBJ2-3; D perhaps matches TRBD1 (5 bases). V lost 6 bases and J 4 bases, leaving 11 bases between the germline ends. Germline CDR1 is SGHTA and CDR2 is FQGTGA. This CDR3 has 13 residues. The CDR3 bases are TGTGCCAGCAGAGTATCAGGGTCAGATACGCAGTATTTT. It specifies CASRVSGSDTQYF.

This clonotype was detected a few times. The CDR3 loop reads CASSLNSEAQYF. The CDR3 bases are TGTGCCAGCAGCTTAAACTCGGAGGCCCAGTACTTC. The rearrangement links TRBV12-3 or TRBV12-4 to TRBJ2-5, with D perhaps matching TRBD2 (5 bases). This CDR3 contains 12 residues. V lost 6 bases and J 9 bases, leaving 14 bases between the germline ends.

V and J are TRBV12-3 or TRBV12-4 and TRBJ2-5, with a tentative D call TRBD1 (6 bases). The CDR3 totals 15 residues. V lost 6 bases and J 6 bases, leaving 20 bases between the germline ends. CDR3 amino acids: CASSTHRAHEQTQYF. CDR3 in DNA: TGTGCCAGCAGCACGCACAGGGCCCATGAACAGACCCAGTACTTC.

Of note for this clonotype: Its ends do not fully match the called genes, so a read error is possible. This rearrangement joins TRBV19 to TRBJ1-1; D remains unclear. The CDR3 length is 13 residues. Germline CDR1 reads LNHDA; CDR2 reads SQIVND (reference sequence). DNA for the CDR3: TGTGCCAGTAGCATAGTGGGTGGCACTGAAGCTTTCTTT. Amino acids: CASSIVGGTEAFF.

The genes are TRBV29-1 and TRBJ2-4, with D maybe TRBD2 (5 bases). The CDR3 totals 12 residues. The germline gives CDR1 SQVTM, CDR2 ANQGSEA. Trimming removed 7 bases at V and 9 bases at J, with 16 bases between. The CDR3 loop reads CSGVEATSIQYF. CDR3 DNA: TGCAGCGGTGTGGAGGCCACCAGCATTCAGTACTTC. The full variable domain, completed using reference TRBV29-1 and TRBJ2-4, is SAVISQKPSRDICQRGTSLTIQCQVDSQVTMMFWYRQQPGQSLTLIATANQGSEATYESGFVIDKFPISRPNLTFSTLTVSNMSPEDSSIYLCSGVEATSIQYFGAGTRLSVL.

The V and J genes are TRBV7-9 and TRBJ1-1; D gene uncertain. With 3 bases removed from V and 10 bases from J, the gap between germline ends came to 12 bases. This CDR3 spans 12 amino acids. In germline, CDR1 is SEHNR, CDR2 FQNEAQ (reference sequence). For the CDR3, the DNA is TGTGCCAGCAGCTTGACGCCCCAGGTAGCTTTCTTT. Amino acids: CASSLTPQVAFF.

This chain uses TRBV28 with TRBJ2-3; D might be TRBD1 or TRBD2, each matching 5 bases. This CDR3 has 14 amino acids. Trimming removed 7 bases at V and 2 bases at J, with 13 bases between. Germline values: CDR1 MDHEN, CDR2 SYDVKM. The CDR3 loop is CASTPGPYTDTQYF. CDR3 in DNA: TGTGCCAGCACCCCGGGACCATACACAGATACGCAGTATTTT.

This clonotype was counted between two and nine times. This chain uses TRBV20-1 with TRBJ2-5; 9 bases map to TRBD2. The end of the DNA fits TRBJ2-7 better, so the J call may be wrong. Per the germline V gene, CDR1 is DFQATT and CDR2 is SNEGSKA (reference sequence). This CDR3 spans 14 amino acids. CDR3 DNA: TGCAGTGCTAGTCGTGTAGCGGGGGCGTACGAGCAGTACTTC. Translated: CSASRVAGAYEQYF.

V gene TRBV7-9 combines with J gene TRBJ1-6; 8 bases are shared with TRBD1. The CDR3 is 15 amino acids. The V gene's germline CDR1 is SEHNR and CDR2 FQNEAQ (reference sequence). Germline trimming cut 6 bases from V and 7 bases from J; bases unmatched to any gene: 8. CDR3 nucleotides: TGTGCCAGCAGTCCGCCCGGGACAGGAAATTCACCCCTCCACTTT. Translation gives CASSPPGTGNSPLHF.

This clonotype was detected a few times. The CDR3 spells CSARKSSRTQETQYF. DNA for the CDR3: TGCAGTGCTAGAAAATCGTCCCGAACCCAAGAGACCCAGTACTTC. The rearrangement links TRBV20-1 to TRBJ2-5; D is unclear. The CDR3 is 15 residues long. Trimming pared 2 bases from V and 1 base from J, leaving 14 bases between. CDR1 DFQATT and CDR2 SNEGSKA come from the germline V gene (reference sequence).

This clonotype has just a few counts. V is TRBV5-1 and J is TRBJ2-1; D unclear. V shed 4 bases and J shed 5 bases, with 10 bases lying between them. The CDR3 loop spans 13 amino acids. Germline assignment: CDR1 SGHRS and CDR2 YFSETQ. CDR3 region: CASSPVGDNEQFF. Written as DNA, the CDR3 is TGCGCCAGCAGCCCGGTTGGAGACAATGAGCAGTTCTTC.

V usage is TRBV7-2 and J usage is TRBJ2-7, with D possibly matching TRBD2 (6 bases). Germline loops: CDR1 SGHTA, CDR2 FQGNSA. V lost 1 base to trimming and J lost 6 bases, with 16 bases between them. This CDR3 region has 15 residues. CDR3 residues: CASSLDPGLPGEQYF. CDR3 DNA sequence: TGTGCCAGCAGCTTAGACCCGGGACTCCCGGGCGAGCAGTACTTC.

This clonotype was counted between two and nine times. This sequence joins TRBV7-2 and TRBJ2-5; D gene ambiguous. The end of the DNA is better explained by TRBJ2-7, so the J call may be wrong. Germline V CDR1 and CDR2: SGHTA, FQGNSA. CDR3 length: 13 amino acids. CDR3 sequence: CASSRAPTYEQYF. The CDR3 region has the DNA TGTGCCAGCAGTCGCGCGCCGACCTACGAGCAGTACTTC.

A note on this clonotype: One end of the junction is discordant with germline, which a read error may explain. The chain has TRBV24-1 and TRBJ2-1; a possible D gene is TRBD2 (5 bases). CDR1 KGHDR and CDR2 SFDVKD come from the germline V gene. The CDR3 covers 19 residues. The CDR3 nucleotides are TGTGCCACCAGTGCTTTGATGGGCCCGAAGGGAGACTCCTACAATGAGCAGTTCTTC. It codes for CATSALMGPKGDSYNEQFF.

This clonotype has a handful of counts. The chain recombines TRBV27 with TRBJ1-2; D may be TRBD1 (5 bases). CDR3 size: 15 residues. V lost 0 bases and J 4 bases, leaving 12 bases between the germline ends. From germline, CDR1 is MNHEY and CDR2 SMNVEV (reference sequence). The CDR3 loop is CASSLSTGHPYGYTF. The CDR3 DNA is TGTGCCAGCAGTTTATCGACCGGACACCCCTATGGCTACACCTTC.